Below are 24 T cell receptor beta chains sequenced from a single sample in a study of regulatory T cells in long-lasting Graves disease (dated by TCRdb to the early 2020s). Sample time point, as interpreted from the label and publication: newly diagnosed GD, antithyroid drugs for less than 3 months. For both TCR sequencing and RNA sequencing, RNA was extracted from PBMCs in TRIzol. Library construction relied on multiplex PCR. Sequencer: Illumina HiSeq 4000. To build TCR beta libraries, CDR3 regions were amplified by Arm-PCR using iRepertoire HTBI primers. In-frame beta chains were kept once TCRdb had trimmed the public reads at Q25 with fastp and called clones with MiXCR. Rows matching on CDR3 protein sequence are summarized as one entry with the most common DNA and genes. This sample lists hundreds of thousands of distinct CDR3 sequences; approximately 15% were detected once. About 20% of the sample is taken by the ten largest.

Another study also made use of these data, one on T cells in Graves' hyperthyroidism and ophthalmopathy.

Sequencing used peripheral blood mononuclear cells (PBMCs), obtained at new diagnosis, from a patient treated with antithyroid drugs. These receptors were obtained from a woman in her thirties with Graves disease. Donor details come from another sample of the same person, matched by shared clones.

The table lists this clonotype with a count of one. The chain combines TRBV2 with TRBJ2-1; TRBD2 is a possible D gene (6 bases). The J call may be incorrect, as the DNA end agrees better with TRBJ2-5. The CDR3 contains 11 residues. Germline CDR1 SNHLY, CDR2 FYNNEI. CDR3 sequence reads: CASSVREAQYF. Here the CDR3 DNA reads TGTGCCAGCAGTGTAAGGGAGGCCCAGTACTTC.

Here the CDR3 reads CASSRRGLAGAREQYF. The CDR3 nucleotides are TGTGCCAGCAGTCGGAGGGGACTAGCGGGAGCTCGCGAGCAGTACTTC. The V gene is TRBV28, the J gene TRBJ2-7, with 14 positions matching TRBD2. CDR3 length: 16 residues. The germline V gene has CDR1 MDHEN and CDR2 SYDVKM. The trim removed 5 bases at V and 6 bases at J, leaving 9 bases unmatched. Full variable domain (outside the CDR3, taken from reference TRBV28 and TRBJ2-7): DVKVTQSSRYLVKRTGEKVFLECVQDMDHENMFWYRQDPGLGLRLIYFSYDVKMKEKGDIPEGYSVSREKKERFSLILESASTNQTSMYLCASSRRGLAGAREQYFGPGTRLTVT.

This clonotype was seen many times. The gene calls are TRBV5-1 and TRBJ2-1; D is ambiguous. The CDR3 has 15 residues. Trimming shortened V by 4 bases and J by 2 bases, and 13 bases separated the two germline ends. Germline lookup yields CDR1 SGHRS and CDR2 YFSETQ. CDR3 residues: CASSLALSPYNEQFF. The DNA for the CDR3 is TGCGCCAGCAGCCTTGCATTATCCCCCTACAATGAGCAGTTCTTC.

V is TRBV29-1 and J is TRBJ2-7; possibly TRBD1 or TRBD2 for D (5 bases each). CDR1 is SQVTM, CDR2 ANQGSEA, per germline. The CDR3 is made up of 13 amino acids. V was pared by 3 bases and J by 7 bases, with 16 bases between. The CDR3 loop is CSVEGPAPGEQYF. The CDR3 coding sequence is TGCAGCGTTGAGGGACCGGCACCTGGGGAGCAGTACTTC.

The chain is built from TRBV30 and TRBJ2-2; D not certain. The CDR3 has 15 amino acids. The ends were cut back, 0 bases at V and 3 bases at J, with 11 bases in the middle. Germline V gene lookup returns CDR1 GTSNPN and CDR2 SVGIG (reference sequence). As DNA, the CDR3 is TGTGCCTGGAGTGTAGTAGGGTTCTACACCGGGGAGCTGTTTTTT. Translating it yields CAWSVVGFYTGELFF.

The J gene is TRBJ1-6, the V gene TRBV6-2 or TRBV6-3; 9 bases fit TRBD1. Germline V lookup: CDR1 MNHEY, CDR2 SVGEGT. After removal of 2 bases from V and 8 bases from J, the junction contained 7 bases not matched to a gene. This CDR3 has 16 residues. CDR3 residues: CASSYEGQGGYSPLHF. CDR3 DNA sequence: TGTGCCAGCAGTTACGAGGGACAGGGAGGGTATTCACCCCTCCACTTT.

The chain employs TRBV10-3 and TRBJ1-5, with D unresolved. Trimming stripped 2 bases from V and 7 bases from J, with 9 bases between. CDR1 and CDR2 from the germline V gene are ENHRY and SYGVKD. The CDR3 spans 13 residues. CDR3 nucleotides: TGTGCCATCAGTGAGCACGAAGGACAGCCCCAGCATTTT. Residues: CAISEHEGQPQHF.

This clonotype was counted ten times or more. V and J are TRBV9 and TRBJ1-5, with a weak D call TRBD1 (5 bases). This CDR3 is 14 amino acids long. The V end was cut by 0 bases, the J end by 1 base, with 5 bases between. The V gene's germline CDR1 is SGDLS and CDR2 YYNGEE. The CDR3 DNA follows: TGTGCCAGCAGCGTAGGACAGAGCAATCAGCCCCAGCATTTT. Protein product: CASSVGQSNQPQHF.

This clonotype was observed a handful of times. The rearrangement links TRBV3-1 to TRBJ2-5; D is undetermined. Germline-derived CDR1 and CDR2 are LGHDT and YNNKEL (reference sequence). The CDR3 sequence is 12 residues long. The V and J ends lost 4 bases and 9 bases respectively, with 12 bases between them. The CDR3 sequence: CASSLKWGPQYF. In DNA, the CDR3 is TGTGCCAGCAGCCTTAAGTGGGGTCCCCAGTACTTC.

This clonotype came up a few times. V gene TRBV15 combines with J gene TRBJ1-4; perhaps TRBD1 as D (5 bases). The germline V gene encodes CDR1 LNHNV and CDR2 YYDKDF (reference sequence). V shed 5 bases and J shed 0 bases, with 13 bases lying between them. CDR3 length: 16 residues. The CDR3 sequence: CATSGASLTTNEKLFF. CDR3 DNA sequence: TGTGCCACCAGCGGGGCTTCTTTGACAACTAATGAAAAACTGTTTTTT.

This clonotype has at least ten counts. The chain joins TRBV20-1 to TRBJ2-7; 14 bases fit TRBD2. This CDR3 contains 17 residues. Germline lookup yields CDR1 DFQATT and CDR2 SNEGSKA (reference sequence). Trimming took 2 bases from V and 5 from J; bases not matched to a gene: 11. CDR3 sequence reads: CSARRGTSGSSWNEQYF. As DNA, the CDR3 is TGCAGTGCTAGACGTGGGACTAGCGGGAGCAGTTGGAACGAGCAGTACTTC.

Of note for this clonotype: The junction shows a germline mismatch at one end, possibly a read error. J is TRBJ1-3 and V is TRBV5-1; the D is unclear. CDR1 is SGHRS, CDR2 YFSETQ, per germline. There are 16 residues in the CDR3. This CDR3 reads CASSLLGWLPGNTIYF. Here the CDR3 DNA reads TGTGCCAGCAGCTTGTTGGGTTGGCTACCCGGAAACACCATATATTTT. Full variable domain (outside the CDR3, taken from reference TRBV5-1 and TRBJ1-3): KAGVTQTPRYLIKTRGQQVTLSCSPISGHRSVSWYQQTPGQGLQFLFEYFSETQRNKGNFPGRFSGRQFSNSRSEMNVSTLELGDSALYLCASSLLGWLPGNTIYFGEGSWLTVV.

This clonotype appeared a few times. The J gene is TRBJ2-3, the V gene TRBV6-1; D is ambiguous. The ends were cut back, 1 base at V and 6 bases at J, with 8 bases in the middle. Germline-derived CDR1 and CDR2 are MNHNS and SASEGT. The CDR3 consists of 13 residues. The DNA of the CDR3 is TGTGCCAGCAGTGAAGAAGGGTGGGATACGCAGTATTTT. Translated: CASSEEGWDTQYF.

This clonotype was seen at least ten times. This sequence joins TRBV9 and TRBJ2-3; D unresolved. The CDR3 totals 14 residues. The germline V gene encodes CDR1 SGDLS and CDR2 YYNGEE. V was cut by 3 bases and J by 3 bases, with 11 bases left in between. The CDR3 here is CASSAQATTDTQYF. The CDR3 DNA is TGTGCCAGCAGCGCGCAGGCCACTACAGATACGCAGTATTTT.

About this clonotype: This could be a read error, since a much larger clone is one nucleotide away. The V call is TRBV7-3, the J call TRBJ1-4; D is unclear. The CDR3 is 13 residues long. Germline CDR1 SGHTA, CDR2 FQGTGA. The CDR3 reads CDSSLSHKDELFF. The CDR3 DNA reads TGTGACAGCAGCTTATCCCATAAGGATGAACTGTTTTTT. The full variable domain, with the rest looked up from reference TRBV7-3 and TRBJ1-4, is GAGVSQTPSNKVTEKGKYVELRCDPISGHTALYWYRQSLGQGPEFLIYFQGTGAADDSGLPNDRFFAVRPEGSVSTLKIQRTERGDSAVYLCDSSLSHKDELFFGSGTQLSVL.

This sequence joins TRBV5-1 and TRBJ2-5; TRBD1 or TRBD2 may be the D gene (6 bases each). Between the trimmed V and J ends, which lost 1 base and 3 bases, there was a span of 22 bases. The CDR3 runs to 18 residues. Germline V lookup: CDR1 SGHRS, CDR2 YFSETQ. CDR3 residues: CASSLYQGTRLGKETQYF. CDR3 nucleotide sequence: TGCGCCAGCAGCTTGTATCAGGGGACTCGATTGGGAAAAGAGACCCAGTACTTC.

This clonotype was observed a handful of times. This chain links TRBV27 with TRBJ1-1, with a possible D match to TRBD1 (5 bases). This CDR3 has 13 residues. Trimming removed 6 bases at V and 11 bases at J, with 19 bases between. The germline gives CDR1 MNHEY, CDR2 SMNVEV (reference sequence). The CDR3 sequence is CASSLNWGSEAFF. The CDR3 bases are TGTGCCAGCAGCCTTAATTGGGGGAGCGAGGCTTTCTTT.

This clonotype appeared many times. The chain employs TRBV6-1 and TRBJ1-1; no reliable D call. Trimming stripped 11 bases from V and 1 base from J, with 23 bases between. Germline V gives CDR1 MNHNS, CDR2 SASEGT. This CDR3 spans 16 amino acids. The CDR3 loop reads CAARIRGPNTNTEAFF. The CDR3 bases are TGTGCCGCCCGAATACGCGGACCCAATACGAACACTGAAGCTTTCTTT.

The table lists this clonotype with a few counts. The J gene is TRBJ1-2, the V gene TRBV18; 12 nucleotides match TRBD1. The germline V gene encodes CDR1 KGHSH and CDR2 LQKENI. V lost 4 bases, J lost 8 bases, and 11 bases stayed unmatched. The CDR3 contains 16 residues. The CDR3: CASSLTGQGADEGYTF. The DNA of the CDR3 is TGTGCCAGCTCACTCACGGGACAGGGGGCCGACGAAGGCTACACCTTC.

This clonotype was seen repeatedly, ten times or more. V gene TRBV12-3 or TRBV12-4 combines with J gene TRBJ2-7, with D maybe TRBD2 (6 bases). The CDR3 is 14 amino acids. Trimming removed 4 bases at V and 3 bases at J, with 13 bases between. CDR3 sequence reads: CASSSGLSDYEQYF. The CDR3 coding sequence is TGTGCCAGCAGTTCGGGACTCAGCGACTACGAGCAGTACTTC.

This clonotype was seen a few times. The gene calls are TRBV7-9 and TRBJ1-6; unclear D gene. The CDR3 extends over 16 amino acids. Per germline, CDR1 SEHNR and CDR2 FQNEAQ (reference sequence). Deletions cut 6 bases from V and 5 bases from J, with 17 bases between. The CDR3 loop reads CASSHEGRTNNSPLHF. The CDR3 region has the DNA TGTGCCAGCAGTCACGAAGGCAGGACTAATAATTCACCCCTCCACTTT.

The J gene is TRBJ1-6, the V gene TRBV6-1; D may be TRBD1 (5 bases). In germline, CDR1 is MNHNS, CDR2 SASEGT. Deletions cut 6 bases from V and 9 bases from J, with 18 bases between. The CDR3 is 15 amino acids. The CDR3 DNA reads TGTGCCAGCAGCCGCCCTCCGGGGGAGATTTCACCCCTCCACTTT. Translated: CASSRPPGEISPLHF.

This chain links TRBV18 with TRBJ1-1; tentative D call: TRBD1 (5 bases). Trimming took off 3 bases at V and 2 bases at J, with 10 bases between the two ends. In germline, CDR1 is KGHSH, CDR2 LQKENI. The CDR3 is 14 amino acids. CDR3 sequence: CASSPTTANTEAFF. CDR3 sequence (DNA): TGTGCCAGCTCACCGACGACAGCTAACACTGAAGCTTTCTTT.

This clonotype was detected ten times or more. The chain recombines TRBV18 with TRBJ2-1, with 10 bases matching TRBD2. CDR3 length equals 14 residues. Germline V CDR1 and CDR2: KGHSH, LQKENI. V gave up 0 bases and J gave up 8 bases; unmatched junction bases: 1. As DNA, the CDR3 is TGTGCCAGCTCACCACCGGGACTAGCGCATGAGCAGTTCTTC. Translating it yields CASSPPGLAHEQFF.